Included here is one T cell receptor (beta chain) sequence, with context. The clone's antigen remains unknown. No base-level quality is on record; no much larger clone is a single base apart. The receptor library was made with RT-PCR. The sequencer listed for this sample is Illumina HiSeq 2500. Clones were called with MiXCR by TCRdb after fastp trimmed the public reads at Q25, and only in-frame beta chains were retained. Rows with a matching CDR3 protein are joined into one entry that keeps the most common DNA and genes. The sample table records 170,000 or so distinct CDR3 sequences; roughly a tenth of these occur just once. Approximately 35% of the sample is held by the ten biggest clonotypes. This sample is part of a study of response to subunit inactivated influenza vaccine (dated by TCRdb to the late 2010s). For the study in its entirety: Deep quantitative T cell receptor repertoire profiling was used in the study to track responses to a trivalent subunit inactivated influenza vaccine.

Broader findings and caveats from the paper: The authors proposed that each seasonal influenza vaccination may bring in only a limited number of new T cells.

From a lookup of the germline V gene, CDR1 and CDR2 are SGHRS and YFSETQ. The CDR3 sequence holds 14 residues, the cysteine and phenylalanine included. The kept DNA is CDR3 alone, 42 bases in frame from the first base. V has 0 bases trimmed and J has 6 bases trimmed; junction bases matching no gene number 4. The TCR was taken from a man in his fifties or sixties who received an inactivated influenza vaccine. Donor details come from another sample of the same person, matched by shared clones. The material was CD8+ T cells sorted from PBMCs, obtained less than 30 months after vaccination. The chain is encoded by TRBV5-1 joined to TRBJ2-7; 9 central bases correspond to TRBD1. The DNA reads TGCGCCAGCAGCTTGGTCGGGACAGGGCTCGAGCAGTACTTC. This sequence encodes CASSLVGTGLEQYF.